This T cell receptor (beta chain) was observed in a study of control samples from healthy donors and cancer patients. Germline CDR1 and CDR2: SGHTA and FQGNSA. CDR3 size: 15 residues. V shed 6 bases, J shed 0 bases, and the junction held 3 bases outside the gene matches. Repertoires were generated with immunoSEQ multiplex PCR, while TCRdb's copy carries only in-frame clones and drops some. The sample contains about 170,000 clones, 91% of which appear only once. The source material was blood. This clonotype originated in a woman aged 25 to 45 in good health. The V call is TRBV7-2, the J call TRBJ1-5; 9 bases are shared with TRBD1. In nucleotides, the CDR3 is TGTGCCAGCAGTCCGACAGGGGGTAGCAATCAGCCCCAGCATTTT. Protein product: CASSPTGGSNQPQHF.